This section outlines one T cell receptor beta chain sequence together with its context. This clonotype was picked up many times. Its antigen is still unknown. The record has no base qualities; no much larger clone is one base away. The sample belongs to a study of T cells in Graves' hyperthyroidism and ophthalmopathy (dated 2019 in TCRdb). Looking at the study overall: Peripheral blood was sampled at the time of initial diagnosis, prior to any treatment. A discovery cohort of about 100 patients, roughly 45 with Graves' ophthalmopathy and 57 with stable Graves' hyperthyroidism, was used to find distinguishing TCR V-J signatures. Prospective prediction of ophthalmopathy was tested in an independent validation cohort of 18 hyperthyroidism patients and 15 to 17 patients who later progressed to ophthalmopathy. For training and testing, the 100 or so patients in the discovery cohort were randomly divided in a 7:3 ratio. In over five Graves' hyperthyroidism patients, the study also compared T-cell repertoires from thyroid tissue with T-cell repertoires from blood. After sampling, hyperthyroidism patients received methimazole starting at 30 mg daily, and ophthalmopathy patients received high-dose intravenous methylprednisolone. TCR Vbeta CDR3 sequencing of approximately 140 peripheral blood samples (under 45 ophthalmopathy, 75 hyperthyroidism and roughly 17 progressor patients) is reported in the paper. Broader findings and caveats from the paper: Blood samples also contained most of the expanded thyroid clonotypes (frequency above 0.001), which suggests that blood repertoires may reflect thyroid immune responses. No statistical method was used to fix the sample size in advance, and group allocation was not hidden from the investigators. In cross-validation, a model built on a 13 V-J signature told ophthalmopathy apart from stable hyperthyroidism with less than 90% sensitivity and around 83% specificity, and in testing the same model reached 80%/75%. In validation, the model predicted progression to ophthalmopathy a median of around 6.5 months before onset, with roughly 71% sensitivity and 72.22% specificity.

The TCR beta CDR3 regions were amplified from the RNA transcripts. For the first round of RT-PCR on the TCR CDR3, the HTBI primer set was used together with the Qiagen OneStep RT-PCR kit. A second multiplex PCR round built the libraries, followed by size selection and purification. The libraries were sequenced on an Illumina HiSeq2000 using paired-end 100 bp reads. The paper's data handling went like this. SOAPnuke was used to process the raw data, removing reads that contained adapters or uncalled bases, had a mean Phred below 15, or lacked an exact match to the constant primer or identifier. COPE v1.2.5 was used to merge the high-quality paired reads, and each unique nucleotide sequence was defined as a clonotype. MiTCR v1.1 was used to align the clonotypes against IMGT TRBV, TRBD and TRBJ reference segments. The analysis was restricted to V-J combinations with a frequency above 0.0001, which together covered 99.2% of the repertoires. A TCS score was defined as the ratio between F50 (clonal expansion) and ExV (chaos), using BLOSUM62-based TCRdist between CDR3 peptides within each V-J. Welch's t-statistics and random forest reduced around 510 V-J features to about 12, which were used in a naive Bayes classifier (R e1071). The public reads were reanalyzed by TCRdb: fastp trimming at Q25, MiXCR alignment, in-frame beta chains only. Entries are consolidated by CDR3 protein sequence, retaining the most common genes and DNA. What appears here as the V and J calls and clone size reflects TCRdb's work, not the paper's. Recorded for this sample are 200,000 to 300,000 distinct CDR3 sequences; roughly 15% of them occurred a single time. The ten largest account for 25% to 30% of the sample.

Ophthalmopathy patients had moderately to severely active disease, with a Clinical Activity Score of 3 or more, a NOSPECS grade of 4 or more, and a disease duration of less than 3 months. Any patient with an uncontrolled infection, another autoimmune disease, pregnancy or lactation was excluded. Clinical symptoms, serum thyroxine and TRAb, thyroid ultrasound, and orbital computed tomography formed the basis for the diagnoses. Ficoll-Paque density gradient centrifugation was used to isolate PBMCs from 8.5 to 10 ml of fresh peripheral blood. Trizol reagent was used to extract total RNA, and RNA quality was then checked on an Agilent 2100 Bioanalyzer. V lost 3 bases and J lost 8 bases; the stretch between them is 8 bases long. The CDR3 holds 12 amino acids from the cysteine to the phenylalanine. Only the CDR3 DNA is retained, 36 bases long and in frame from the first base.

The V gene is TRBV12-3 or TRBV12-4 and the J gene is TRBJ2-1; no D gene is confidently identified. This TCR was recovered from a woman aged 18-35 years with Graves' ophthalmopathy. Sequencing was carried out using blood. The sequence in DNA is TGTGCCAGCAGTTTGAGGAACCATGAGCAGTTCTTC. Translated, it gives CASSLRNHEQFF.